This record covers a single TCR beta chain. The data belong to a study of blood T cell repertoires in COVID-19. Study at large: From the United States, Italy and Spain came samples of acute and convalescent COVID-19.

V was trimmed by 2 bases and J by 2 bases, leaving 6 bases between them. This CDR3 contains 13 residues. From germline, CDR1 is LGHNA and CDR2 YSLEER. The method was immunoSEQ multiplex PCR; TCRdb's version includes in-frame clones alone and lacks a portion of them. This table holds nearly 55,000 clones, 85% to 90% found once. The specimen sequenced was peripheral blood. This sequence joins TRBV4-3 and TRBJ2-5; D ambiguous. The TCR was taken from an older man with active COVID-19. CDR3 in amino acids: CASSQHGQETQYF. The CDR3 region has the DNA TGCGCCAGCAGCCAACACGGTCAAGAGACCCAGTACTTC.